Below are 22 T cell receptor beta chains sequenced from a single sample in a study of CD8 T cells in Susac syndrome. The authors reverse transcribed about 0.45 to 1 ug RNA with random hexamers. TCRdb reprocessed the immunoSEQ multiplex PCR reads via MiXCR and lists one record per CDR3 protein. The sample consists of roughly 200,000 distinct CDR3 sequences, 90% to 95% of them appearing once. The specimen was CD4+ T cells from PBMCs. Receptors originate from a human donor with Susac syndrome.

CDR3: CASRGTGLAGANVLTF. CDR3 sequence (DNA): TGTGCCAGCAGAGGGACAGGGTTGGCTGGGGCCAACGTCCTGACTTTC. The rearrangement links TRBV6-1 to TRBJ2-6; TRBD1 matches at 9 bases. This CDR3 is built from 16 residues. V dropped 6 bases and J dropped 2; count of bases not matched to a gene: 5. Germline V gives CDR1 MNHNS, CDR2 SASEGT.

This CDR3 is CSARDIMAPGEKLFF. Written as DNA, the CDR3 is TGCAGTGCTAGAGATATAATGGCACCGGGGGAAAAACTGTTTTTT. The chain recombines TRBV20-1 with TRBJ1-4, with no clear D. V was shortened by 0 bases and J by 8 bases, with 16 bases between the two germline ends. Germline CDR1 is DFQATT and CDR2 is SNEGSKA (reference sequence). The CDR3 is 15 amino acids.

The chain employs TRBV20-1 and TRBJ2-7, with 8 positions matching TRBD1. Germline trimming cut 4 bases from V and 5 bases from J; bases unmatched to any gene: 13. The CDR3 runs 15 residues. From germline, CDR1 is DFQATT and CDR2 SNEGSKA (reference sequence). The DNA for the CDR3 is TGCAGTGCTAATGGTAGACAGGGGAATTGGGACGAGCAGTACTTC. Its protein is CSANGRQGNWDEQYF.

This chain uses TRBV5-6 with TRBJ1-2; perhaps TRBD1 as D (6 bases). V shed 2 bases and J shed 4 bases, with 9 bases lying between them. The CDR3 runs 13 residues. In germline, CDR1 is SGHDT, CDR2 YYEEEE. The CDR3 bases are TGTGCCAGCAGCTTTACAGGGCCCTATGGCTACACCTTC. It is translated as CASSFTGPYGYTF.

A remark on this clonotype: The junction does not match germline at one end; this may be a read error. The V call is TRBV12-3 or TRBV12-4, the J call TRBJ1-3, with 8 bases matching TRBD1. This CDR3 region has 17 residues. The CDR3, as DNA: TGTGCCAGCAGTTTAGCGTTGGGGACAGGCTCTCGAAACACCATATATTTT. This encodes CASSLALGTGSRNTIYF.

The chain carries TRBV30 and TRBJ1-3; a possible D gene is TRBD1 (5 bases). The germline CDR1 and CDR2 sequences are GTSNPN and SVGIG (reference sequence). The CDR3 consists of 13 residues. Trimming left V 4 bases short and J 1 base short, with 8 bases between. The CDR3 DNA follows: TGTGCCTGGACAGGGACTTCTGGAAACACCATATATTTT. This gives the protein CAWTGTSGNTIYF. Based on the CDR3 plus reference TRBV30 and TRBJ1-3, the full variable domain is SQTIHQWPATLVQPVGSPLSLECTVEGTSNPNLYWYRQAAGRGLQLLFYSVGIGQISSEVPQNLSASRPQDRQFILSSKKLLLSDSGFYLCAWTGTSGNTIYFGEGSWLTVV.

The genes are TRBV5-1 and TRBJ1-2; 9 bases are shared with TRBD1. The CDR3 totals 15 residues. Germline V gene data show CDR1 as SGHRS and CDR2 as YFSETQ. With 4 bases clipped from V and 4 bases from J, the junction kept 8 bases outside the gene matches. The CDR3 sequence is CASSLDRGISYGYTF. CDR3 in DNA: TGCGCCAGCAGCCTCGACAGGGGGATTAGCTATGGCTACACCTTC.

This chain uses TRBV19 with TRBJ1-3, with D unresolved. The CDR3 totals 14 residues. V was pared by 2 bases and J by 0 bases, with 5 bases between. Germline V gives CDR1 LNHDA, CDR2 SQIVND (reference sequence). CDR3 sequence (DNA): TGTGCCAGTAGTATAACGAGCTCTGGAAACACCATATATTTT. Protein: CASSITSSGNTIYF.

This clonotype was counted a single time. CDR3 loop: CASSQEGVEQGNQPQHF. The CDR3 region has the DNA TGCGCCAGCAGCCAAGAGGGGGTGGAACAGGGGAATCAGCCCCAGCATTTT. V usage is TRBV4-1 and J usage is TRBJ1-5, with 7 bases lining up with TRBD1. The CDR3 length is 17 residues. CDR1 is MGHRA and CDR2 is YSYEKL in the germline V gene. Trimming cost V 0 bases and J 4 bases; bases outside gene matches: 9.

V gene TRBV15 combines with J gene TRBJ1-1, with 8 bases matching TRBD1. The CDR3 runs to 14 residues. V lost 6 bases to trimming and J lost 2 bases; unmatched junction nucleotides: 5. Germline V gives CDR1 LNHNV, CDR2 YYDKDF (reference sequence). The CDR3 spells CATRIQGDNTEAFF. In nucleotides, the CDR3 is TGTGCCACCAGGATACAGGGGGATAACACTGAAGCTTTCTTT.

This chain uses TRBV28 with TRBJ2-1, with D tentatively TRBD2 (5 bases). The germline gives CDR1 MDHEN, CDR2 SYDVKM. The CDR3 has 16 amino acids. Trimming cost V 5 bases and J 0 bases, with 14 bases left between them. The CDR3 DNA reads TGTGCCAGCAGTGCCGGACGGGGATTCTCCTACAATGAGCAGTTCTTC. Translation gives CASSAGRGFSYNEQFF. The full variable domain, in which reference TRBV28 and TRBJ2-1 provide the parts outside the CDR3, is DVKVTQSSRYLVKRTGEKVFLECVQDMDHENMFWYRQDPGLGLRLIYFSYDVKMKEKGDIPEGYSVSREKKERFSLILESASTNQTSMYLCASSAGRGFSYNEQFFGPGTRLTVL.

J is TRBJ1-2 and V is TRBV7-8; D gene ambiguous. Deletions cut 1 base from V and 5 bases from J, with 11 bases between. CDR3 length: 14 residues. In germline, CDR1 is SGHVS, CDR2 FQNEAQ. CDR3 amino acids: CASSLEGRTYGYTF. The DNA of the CDR3 is TGTGCCAGCAGCTTAGAAGGCAGGACTTATGGCTACACCTTC.

The CDR3 region has the DNA TGTGCCAGCTCCCCCGCCGTTGTCACAGATACGCAGTATTTT. Protein sequence: CASSPAVVTDTQYF. The genes are TRBV18 and TRBJ2-3; D unclear. Trimming shortened V by 6 bases and J by 2 bases, and 12 bases separated the two germline ends. The V gene's germline CDR1 is KGHSH and CDR2 LQKENI. The CDR3 sequence is 14 residues long.

The V gene is TRBV4-2, the J gene TRBJ2-1; D unresolved. CDR1 LGHNA and CDR2 YNFKEQ come from the germline V gene. The CDR3 totals 16 residues. Trimming took off 0 bases at V and 1 base at J, with 10 bases between the two ends. DNA of the CDR3: TGTGCCAGCAGCCAAGATAGGGTGTTGTCCTACAATGAGCAGTTCTTC. Translated: CASSQDRVLSYNEQFF.

The V and J genes are TRBV28 and TRBJ2-3, with D unclear. This CDR3 region has 15 residues. CDR1 and CDR2 from the germline V gene are MDHEN and SYDVKM. Trimming pared 4 bases from V and 0 bases from J, leaving 11 bases between. The CDR3 nucleotides are TGTGCCAGCAGTTATGGTGCCGCTAGCACAGATACGCAGTATTTT. Translating it yields CASSYGAASTDTQYF.

CDR3 region: CASSPEPGPTGYTF. CDR3 DNA: TGTGCCAGCAGCCCCGAACCGGGACCCACTGGCTACACCTTC. J is TRBJ1-2 and V is TRBV9, with D maybe TRBD1 (5 bases). Looked up from germline, CDR1 is SGDLS and CDR2 is YYNGEE. This CDR3 has 14 amino acids. V dropped 4 bases and J dropped 7 bases, with 17 bases sitting between them.

V gene TRBV29-1 combines with J gene TRBJ2-7; perhaps TRBD2 as D (5 bases). Germline-derived CDR1 and CDR2 are SQVTM and ANQGSEA. V shed 7 bases and J shed 7 bases, with 17 bases lying between them. The CDR3 length is 12 residues. CDR3 sequence reads: CSARAAASEQYF. In DNA form, the CDR3 reads TGCAGCGCCCGAGCGGCAGCCTCGGAGCAGTACTTC.

The chain links TRBV6-5 to TRBJ1-1; TRBD1 agrees at 9 bases. V trimming: 2 bases; J trimming: 0 bases; junction bases outside the gene matches: 7. Germline V CDR1 and CDR2: MNHEY, SVGAGI. The CDR3 has 17 residues. CDR3 DNA sequence: TGTGCCAGCAGTTACCGTCGGACAGGGGCCATGAACACTGAAGCTTTCTTT. The encoded protein is CASSYRRTGAMNTEAFF.

V usage is TRBV29-1 and J usage is TRBJ2-4, with D perhaps TRBD1 or TRBD2 (5 bases each). V lost 0 bases to trimming and J lost 0 bases, with 15 bases between them. CDR3 length: 17 residues. Germline CDR1 and CDR2: SQVTM and ANQGSEA. The CDR3 sequence: CSVEEEFSGTAKNIQYF. Here the CDR3 DNA reads TGCAGCGTTGAAGAGGAGTTTTCCGGGACAGCCAAAAACATTCAGTACTTC. Full variable domain (rest looked up from reference TRBV29-1 and TRBJ2-4): SAVISQKPSRDICQRGTSLTIQCQVDSQVTMMFWYRQQPGQSLTLIATANQGSEATYESGFVIDKFPISRPNLTFSTLTVSNMSPEDSSIYLCSVEEEFSGTAKNIQYFGAGTRLSVL.

The CDR3 loop reads CASNPSTGLRGYTF. The CDR3 nucleotides are TGTGCCAGCAACCCTTCTACAGGGCTGCGTGGCTACACCTTC. This rearrangement joins TRBV2 to TRBJ1-2, with D perhaps matching TRBD1 (6 bases). Germline V CDR1 and CDR2: SNHLY, FYNNEI. Trimming left V 7 bases short and J 7 bases short, with 19 bases between. This CDR3 has 14 amino acids.

The chain has TRBV30 and TRBJ1-1; D remains ambiguous. The length of the CDR3 is 13 residues. Trimming stripped 0 bases from V and 2 bases from J, with 7 bases between. Germline V CDR1 and CDR2: GTSNPN, SVGIG (reference sequence). The CDR3 DNA follows: TGTGCCTGGAGTGTACAACATAACACTGAAGCTTTCTTT. It translates to CAWSVQHNTEAFF.

This rearrangement joins TRBV20-1 to TRBJ1-2; 10 bases fit TRBD1. The CDR3 totals 12 residues. CDR1 is DFQATT and CDR2 is SNEGSKA in the germline V gene (reference sequence). J lost 4 bases, V lost 6 bases, and 2 bases had no gene match. The CDR3 loop is CSAGTGAYGYTF. Written as DNA, the CDR3 is TGCAGTGCAGGGACAGGGGCCTATGGCTACACCTTC.